A single sample gave rise to the 21 T cell receptor beta chains below, sequenced in a study of CD8 T cells in ankylosing spondylitis. TCRdb processed the 5' RACE reads anew with MiXCR; each CDR3 protein has one entry. The sample has 300,000 to 400,000 distinct CDR3 sequences, more than 20% seen once. The specimen was blood, either unsorted or a sorted T cell fraction (not recorded which). These receptors were obtained from a male donor with ankylosing spondylitis or in good health (not recorded which).

V is TRBV7-9 and J is TRBJ2-7, with 7 bases lining up with TRBD1. Germline V gene lookup returns CDR1 SEHNR and CDR2 FQNEAQ (reference sequence). V gave up 4 bases and J gave up 2 bases; unmatched junction bases: 8. The CDR3 extends over 15 amino acids. The CDR3, as DNA: TGTGCCAGCAGCTCCCCGGGACAGTATACCTACGAGCAGTACTTC. It encodes CASSSPGQYTYEQYF.

This clonotype was observed at least ten times. The gene calls are TRBV15 and TRBJ1-1, with 8 bases fitting TRBD1. Germline V gives CDR1 LNHNV, CDR2 YYDKDF (reference sequence). The CDR3 consists of 15 residues. V gave up 2 bases and J gave up 3 bases; unmatched junction bases: 5. The CDR3 region is CATSRLRQGYTEAFF. CDR3 nucleotides: TGTGCCACCAGCAGACTTCGACAGGGGTACACTGAAGCTTTCTTT.

This chain joins TRBV2 and TRBJ2-7; D unresolved. The CDR3 spans 13 residues. The ends were cut back, 4 bases at V and 0 bases at J, with 7 bases in the middle. Germline V gives CDR1 SNHLY, CDR2 FYNNEI. CDR3 nucleotide sequence: TGTGCCAGCAGTGTCGGATTCTCCTACGAGCAGTACTTC. This codes for CASSVGFSYEQYF.

This clonotype has ten or more counts. The chain has TRBV29-1 and TRBJ2-3, with 9 bases fitting TRBD2. V trimming: 5 bases; J trimming: 6 bases; junction bases outside the gene matches: 12. Per the germline V gene, CDR1 is SQVTM and CDR2 is ANQGSEA. CDR3 length equals 15 residues. In nucleotides, the CDR3 is TGCAGCGTTATAGGGCTAGCGGGGCTGCTCGATACGCAGTATTTT. Translated: CSVIGLAGLLDTQYF.

In this sample, this clonotype turned up many times. The chain employs TRBV12-3 or TRBV12-4 and TRBJ2-7, with D unresolved. The V end was cut by 1 base, the J end by 7 bases, with 5 bases between. The CDR3 is 11 amino acids. The CDR3 DNA sequence: TGTGCCAGCAGTTTAGGTACAGAGCAGTACTTC. Amino acids: CASSLGTEQYF.

Many counts were recorded for this clonotype. The chain is built from TRBV12-3 or TRBV12-4 and TRBJ2-1; the match to TRBD1 covers 7 bases. V lost 8 bases to trimming and J lost 3 bases; unmatched junction nucleotides: 7. The CDR3 runs 14 residues. CDR3 region: CASETGFDYNEQFF. The CDR3 region has the DNA TGTGCCAGCGAGACAGGGTTCGACTACAATGAGCAGTTCTTC.

The chain joins TRBV28 to TRBJ2-7; D is unresolved. The CDR3 has 14 residues. Trimming cost V 3 bases and J 5 bases, with 14 bases left between them. Germline CDR1 reads MDHEN; CDR2 reads SYDVKM. CDR3 sequence reads: CASSFGPNPNEQYF. The DNA of the CDR3 is TGTGCCAGCAGTTTCGGACCCAACCCCAACGAGCAGTACTTC.

This clonotype was observed a handful of times. V is TRBV7-2 and J is TRBJ1-1, with TRBD1 matching over 8 bases. This CDR3 has 13 amino acids. Germline CDR1 is SGHTA and CDR2 is FQGNSA. Unmatched junction bases numbered 5, after V lost 5 bases and J lost 6 bases. The chain's CDR3 is CASSPWTGSEAFF. The CDR3 DNA is TGTGCCAGCAGCCCTTGGACAGGGTCTGAAGCTTTCTTT.

Only a few counts were recorded for this clonotype. This chain links TRBV29-1 with TRBJ2-3; 7 nucleotides line up with TRBD2. Germline CDR1 and CDR2: SQVTM and ANQGSEA. This CDR3 contains 14 residues. The J segment lost 6 bases and the V segment lost 3 bases, leaving 9 bases of the junction unmatched. The CDR3 DNA reads as TGCAGCGTTGAGGGCAGCGGGGACGGCGATACGCAGTATTTT. This codes for CSVEGSGDGDTQYF.

This clonotype was recorded a few times. V gene TRBV27 combines with J gene TRBJ2-7, with D maybe TRBD1 (6 bases). Germline values: CDR1 MNHEY, CDR2 SMNVEV (reference sequence). The V end lost 10 bases, the J end lost 4 bases, and 17 bases lay between the germline ends. This CDR3 is 13 amino acids long. The CDR3 reads CATSTGIGYEQYF. For the CDR3, the DNA is TGTGCCACGTCGACAGGTATTGGGTACGAGCAGTACTTC.

The chain carries TRBV29-1 and TRBJ1-5; D remains unclear. The CDR3 is 15 amino acids. Germline CDR1 and CDR2: SQVTM and ANQGSEA. Trimming removed 7 bases from V and 0 bases from J, with 16 bases in between. The CDR3 protein is CSATDPRVSNQPQHF. CDR3 sequence (DNA): TGCAGCGCCACGGACCCACGTGTTAGCAATCAGCCCCAGCATTTT.

Ten or more counts support this clonotype. The CDR3 DNA reads TGTGCCAGCAGCTTCGGGACTAGCGGTTTCTACGAGCAGTACTTC. As protein: CASSFGTSGFYEQYF. The rearrangement links TRBV7-8 to TRBJ2-7; 11 nucleotides line up with TRBD2. Per germline, CDR1 SGHVS and CDR2 FQNEAQ. V lost 3 bases and J lost 3; bases outside the gene matches: 4. The CDR3 runs to 15 residues.

This clonotype has more than one count but fewer than ten. This rearrangement joins TRBV29-1 to TRBJ1-2, with TRBD1 identical over 9 bases. The CDR3 runs to 14 residues. With V trimmed by 6 bases and J by 0 bases, 5 bases remained unmatched. The germline V gene encodes CDR1 SQVTM and CDR2 ANQGSEA. Here the CDR3 reads CSVAGTGTNYGYTF. CDR3 DNA sequence: TGCAGCGTGGCCGGGACAGGGACTAACTATGGCTACACCTTC.

The V gene is TRBV29-1, the J gene TRBJ2-7; D gene unclear. Trimming pared 5 bases from V and 4 bases from J, leaving 15 bases between. Germline CDR1 is SQVTM and CDR2 is ANQGSEA. The CDR3 runs to 13 residues. The chain's CDR3 is CSVPADTIYEQYF. CDR3 nucleotide sequence: TGCAGCGTTCCAGCCGACACTATTTACGAGCAGTACTTC.

V usage is TRBV4-1 and J usage is TRBJ2-5, with D tentatively TRBD1 (5 bases). V was pared by 4 bases and J by 7 bases, with 10 bases between. Germline assignment: CDR1 MGHRA and CDR2 YSYEKL. The CDR3 length is 12 residues. The DNA of the CDR3 is TGCGCCAGCAGCCCGGACCAGGGGACCCAGTACTTC. Translated, it gives CASSPDQGTQYF.

J is TRBJ2-4 and V is TRBV30; TRBD1 matches 8 bases. V dropped 2 bases and J dropped 9; count of bases not matched to a gene: 6. The germline gives CDR1 GTSNPN, CDR2 SVGIG (reference sequence). This CDR3 comprises 13 residues. Written as DNA, the CDR3 is TGTGCCTGGAGTCCTGGACAGGGTAGCATTCAGTACTTC. Amino acid sequence: CAWSPGQGSIQYF.

The chain combines TRBV18 with TRBJ2-3, with a possible D match to TRBD1 (5 bases). The CDR3 runs to 15 residues. Germline V CDR1 and CDR2: KGHSH, LQKENI. V was shortened by 3 bases and J by 4 bases, with 14 bases between the two germline ends. In DNA, the CDR3 is TGTGCCAGCTCACCTGGGGCAGGGCCACCAGATACGCAGTATTTT. Translation gives CASSPGAGPPDTQYF.

The chain joins TRBV12-3 or TRBV12-4 to TRBJ1-1, with D perhaps TRBD1 (6 bases). Between the trimmed V and J ends, which lost 5 bases and 1 base, there was a span of 11 bases. This CDR3 contains 14 residues. CDR3 in DNA: TGTGCCAGCAGTCACGGGGGCAAGAACACTGAAGCTTTCTTT. It specifies CASSHGGKNTEAFF.

This clonotype was found a few times. The chain recombines TRBV30 with TRBJ2-3; no definite D call. The CDR3 extends over 13 amino acids. The germline gives CDR1 GTSNPN, CDR2 SVGIG (reference sequence). Trimming left V 3 bases short and J 0 bases short, with 7 bases between. This CDR3 is CAWSPGSTDTQYF. The DNA of the CDR3 is TGTGCCTGGAGCCCCGGGAGCACAGATACGCAGTATTTT.

This clonotype was observed a few times. V and J are TRBV9 and TRBJ2-3, with 7 bases fitting TRBD2. V was pared by 4 bases and J by 0 bases, with 8 bases of the junction left unmatched. Germline V CDR1 and CDR2: SGDLS, YYNGEE. There are 16 residues in the CDR3. Here the CDR3 reads CASSLTTSESTDTQYF. In DNA form, the CDR3 reads TGTGCCAGCAGCCTAACAACTAGCGAGAGCACAGATACGCAGTATTTT.

The chain carries TRBV29-1 and TRBJ2-7; D gene ambiguous. Looked up from germline, CDR1 is SQVTM and CDR2 is ANQGSEA. CDR3 length equals 11 residues. V was trimmed by 6 bases and J by 0 bases, leaving 6 bases between them. Here the CDR3 reads CSVYSSYEQYF. CDR3 coding DNA: TGCAGCGTGTACAGCTCCTACGAGCAGTACTTC.